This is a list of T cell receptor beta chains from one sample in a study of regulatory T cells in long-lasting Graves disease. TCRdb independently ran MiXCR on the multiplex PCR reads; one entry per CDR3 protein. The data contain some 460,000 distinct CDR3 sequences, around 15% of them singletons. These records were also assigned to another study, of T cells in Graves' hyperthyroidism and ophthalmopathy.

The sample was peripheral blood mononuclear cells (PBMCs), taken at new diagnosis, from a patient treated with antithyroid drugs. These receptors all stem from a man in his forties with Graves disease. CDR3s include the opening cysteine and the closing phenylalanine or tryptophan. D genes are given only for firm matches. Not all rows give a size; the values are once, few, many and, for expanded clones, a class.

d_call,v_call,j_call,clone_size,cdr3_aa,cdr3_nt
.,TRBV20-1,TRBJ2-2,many,CSARLRTPGLTGELFF,TGCAGTGCGAGACTTCGGACTCCCGGCCTCACCGGGGAGCTGTTTTTT
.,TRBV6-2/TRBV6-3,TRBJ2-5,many,CASSYSRTRGETQYF,TGTGCCAGCAGTTACTCGAGGACAAGAGGAGAGACCCAGTACTTC
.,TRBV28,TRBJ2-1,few,CASSLTSSNEQFF,TGTGCCAGCAGTTTGACTAGTTCCAATGAGCAGTTCTTC
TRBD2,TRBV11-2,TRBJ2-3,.,CASSSTSGRADTQYF,TGTGCCAGCAGCTCGACTAGCGGGAGGGCAGATACGCAGTATTTT
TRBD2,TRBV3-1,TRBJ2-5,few,CASSFLAGTQETQYF,TGTGCCAGCAGCTTCCTAGCGGGGACTCAAGAGACCCAGTACTTC
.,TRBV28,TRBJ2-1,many,CASSLLGGLGGEQFF,TGTGCCAGCAGTTTATTAGGCGGTTTAGGGGGTGAGCAGTTCTTC
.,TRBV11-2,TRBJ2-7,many,CASRPSGGYEQYF,TGTGCCAGCAGACCCAGTGGGGGCTACGAGCAGTACTTC
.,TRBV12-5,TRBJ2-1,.,CASGLAGTYNEQFF,TGTGCTAGTGGTCTGGCCGGGACCTACAATGAGCAGTTCTTC
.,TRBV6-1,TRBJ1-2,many,CASSETSGNYGYTF,TGTGCCAGCAGTGAAACGTCTGGGAACTATGGCTACACCTTC
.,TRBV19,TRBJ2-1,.,CASSDSGRLNEQFF,TGTGCCAGTAGCGATAGTGGACGGCTAAATGAGCAGTTCTTC
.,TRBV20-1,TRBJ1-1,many,CSAAYSTADTEAFF,TGCAGTGCTGCTTACTCCACCGCGGACACTGAAGCTTTCTTT
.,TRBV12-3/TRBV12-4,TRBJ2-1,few,CAGGSGPNEQFF,TGTGCCGGGGGTAGCGGCCCCAATGAGCAGTTCTTC
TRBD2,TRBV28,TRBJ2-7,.,CASTRGLAYEQYF,TGTGCCAGCACCAGGGGACTAGCCTACGAGCAGTACTTC
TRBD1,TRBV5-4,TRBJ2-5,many,CASSPPDRGEETQYF,TGTGCCAGCAGTCCCCCGGACAGGGGGGAAGAGACCCAGTACTTC
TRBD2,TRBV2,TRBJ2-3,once,CATSRSSGRGTDTQYF,TGTGCCACCAGCAGATCTAGCGGGAGGGGCACAGATACGCAGTATTTT
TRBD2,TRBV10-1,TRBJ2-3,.,CASSVTSGSTDTQYF,TGCGCCAGCAGCGTTACTAGCGGGAGCACAGATACGCAGTATTTT
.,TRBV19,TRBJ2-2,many,CASSMAVRPTGELFF,TGTGCCAGTAGTATGGCGGTTCGACCTACCGGGGAGCTGTTTTTT
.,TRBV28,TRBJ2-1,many,CASSQAGRSYNEQFF,TGTGCCAGCAGTCAAGCGGGCCGCTCCTACAATGAGCAGTTCTTC
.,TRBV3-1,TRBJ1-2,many,CASSRGPTPNYGYTF,TGTGCCAGCAGCCGTGGGCCGACACCAAACTATGGCTACACCTTC
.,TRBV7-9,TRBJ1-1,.,CASSSGTGTEAFF,TGTGCCAGCAGCTCTGGGACGGGAACTGAAGCTTTCTTT
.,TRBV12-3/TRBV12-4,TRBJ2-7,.,CTSQGGSGVHEQYF,TGTACCAGCCAAGGGGGATCAGGGGTCCACGAGCAGTACTTC
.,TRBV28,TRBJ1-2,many,CASRYAGSGEDGYTF,TGTGCCAGCAGATATGCAGGGTCTGGGGAGGATGGCTACACCTTC
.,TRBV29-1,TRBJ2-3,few,CSVAIRTAHPTDTQYF,TGCAGCGTCGCTATCCGGACTGCTCACCCCACAGATACGCAGTATTTT
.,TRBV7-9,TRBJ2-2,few,CASSLTGFTNTGELFF,TGTGCCAGCAGCTTAACAGGATTCACGAACACCGGGGAGCTGTTTTTT
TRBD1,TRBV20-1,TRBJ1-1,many,CSANRRGLHTEAFF,TGCAGTGCCAACCGCAGGGGGCTTCACACTGAAGCTTTCTTT
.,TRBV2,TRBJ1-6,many,CASRGDNSPLHF,TGTGCCAGCAGAGGGGATAATTCACCCCTCCACTTT
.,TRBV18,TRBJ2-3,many,CASSPGSSTDTQYF,TGTGCCAGCTCACCGGGATCCAGCACAGATACGCAGTATTTT
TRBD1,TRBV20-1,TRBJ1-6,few,CSARTQDRDRQPYRSPLHF,TGCAGTGCTAGGACTCAGGACCGGGACAGGCAACCCTATAGGTCACCCCTCCACTTT
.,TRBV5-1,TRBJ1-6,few,CASSWGPANSPLHF,TGCGCCAGCAGCTGGGGACCGGCGAATTCACCCCTCCACTTT
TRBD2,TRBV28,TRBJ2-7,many,CASPPPGLAGGYEQYF,TGTGCCAGCCCCCCCCCGGGACTAGCGGGAGGCTACGAGCAGTACTTC
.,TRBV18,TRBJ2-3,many,CASSPWDGSTDTQYF,TGTGCCAGCTCACCTTGGGACGGAAGCACAGATACGCAGTATTTT
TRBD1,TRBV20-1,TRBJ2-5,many,CSARTGGIQETQYF,TGCAGTGCTCGGACAGGGGGTATCCAAGAGACCCAGTACTTC
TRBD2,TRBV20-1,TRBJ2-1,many,CSAGRGVSYNEQFF,TGCAGTGCTGGGAGGGGTGTCTCCTACAATGAGCAGTTCTTC
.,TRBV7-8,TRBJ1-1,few,CASGRTEVNTEAFF,TGTGCCAGCGGGCGGACAGAGGTGAACACTGAAGCTTTCTTT
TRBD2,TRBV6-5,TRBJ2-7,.,CASSYTLAGYEQYF,TGTGCCAGCAGTTACACCCTAGCGGGCTACGAGCAGTACTTC
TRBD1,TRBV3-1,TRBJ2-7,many,CASSQQGVTYEQYF,TGTGCCAGCAGCCAACAGGGGGTAACCTACGAGCAGTACTTC
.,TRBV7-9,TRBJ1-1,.,CASSFPGANTEAFF,TGTGCCAGCAGCTTCCCGGGGGCGAACACTGAAGCTTTCTTT
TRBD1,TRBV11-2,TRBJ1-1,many,CASSLKSGGTEAFF,TGTGCCAGCAGCTTAAAATCAGGGGGAACTGAAGCTTTCTTT
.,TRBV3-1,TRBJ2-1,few,CASSQQTVKYNEQFF,TGTGCCAGCAGCCAACAAACAGTAAAGTACAATGAGCAGTTCTTC
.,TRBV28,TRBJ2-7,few,CASTHSSSYEQYF,TGTGCCAGCACGCATAGTAGCTCCTACGAGCAGTACTTC
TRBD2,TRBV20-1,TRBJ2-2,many,CSARDTSGSSGELFF,TGCAGTGCTAGAGACACTAGCGGGAGTTCCGGGGAGCTGTTTTTT
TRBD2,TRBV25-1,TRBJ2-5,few,CASSETTSVWETQYF,TGTGCCAGCAGTGAGACGACTAGCGTTTGGGAGACCCAGTACTTC
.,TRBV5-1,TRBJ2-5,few,CASSLGVKDQETQYF,TGCGCCAGCAGCCTGGGAGTTAAAGACCAAGAGACCCAGTACTTC
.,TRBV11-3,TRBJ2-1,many,CASSTDGSSYNEQFF,TGTGCCAGCAGCACGGACGGGAGCTCCTACAATGAGCAGTTCTTC
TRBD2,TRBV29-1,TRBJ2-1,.,CSVERLAGRNEQFF,TGCAGCGTTGAACGGCTAGCGGGACGCAATGAGCAGTTCTTC
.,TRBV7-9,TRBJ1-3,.,CASSLLSGRRSGNTIYF,TGTGCCAGCAGCTTACTATCAGGACGCCGCTCTGGAAACACCATATATTTT
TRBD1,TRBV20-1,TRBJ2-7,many,CSAHPGQQSYEQYF,TGCAGTGCACACCCGGGACAGCAAAGCTACGAGCAGTACTTC
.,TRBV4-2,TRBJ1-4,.,CASSQDGRDEKLFF,TGTGCCAGCAGCCAAGATGGCAGGGATGAAAAACTGTTTTTT
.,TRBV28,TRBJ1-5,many,CASSFEHGLYQPQHF,TGTGCCAGCAGTTTCGAACACGGCCTTTATCAGCCCCAGCATTTT